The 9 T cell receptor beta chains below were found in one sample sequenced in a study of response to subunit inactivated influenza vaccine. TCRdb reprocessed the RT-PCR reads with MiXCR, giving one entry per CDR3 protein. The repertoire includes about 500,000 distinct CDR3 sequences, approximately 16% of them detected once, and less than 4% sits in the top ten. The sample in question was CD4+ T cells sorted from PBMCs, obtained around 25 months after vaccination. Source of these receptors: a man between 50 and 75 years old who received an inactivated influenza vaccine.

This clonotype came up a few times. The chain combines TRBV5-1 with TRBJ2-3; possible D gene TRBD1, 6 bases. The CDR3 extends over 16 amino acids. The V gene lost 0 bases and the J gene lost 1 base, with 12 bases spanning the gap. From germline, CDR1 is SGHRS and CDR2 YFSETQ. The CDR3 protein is CASSLAGKGGTDTQYF. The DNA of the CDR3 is TGCGCCAGCAGCTTGGCTGGTAAGGGGGGCACAGATACGCAGTATTTT.

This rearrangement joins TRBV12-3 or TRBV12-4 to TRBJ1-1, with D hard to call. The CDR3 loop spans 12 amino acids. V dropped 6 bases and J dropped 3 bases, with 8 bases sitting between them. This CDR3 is CASSSFYTEAFF. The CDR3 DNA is TGTGCCAGCAGCTCCTTCTACACTGAAGCTTTCTTT.

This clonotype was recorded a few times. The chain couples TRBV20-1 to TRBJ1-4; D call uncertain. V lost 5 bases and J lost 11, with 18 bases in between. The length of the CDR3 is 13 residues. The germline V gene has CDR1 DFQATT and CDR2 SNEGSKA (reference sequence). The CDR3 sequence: CSAVDHTVVKLFF. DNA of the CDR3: TGCAGTGCTGTAGACCATACCGTGGTGAAACTGTTTTTT.

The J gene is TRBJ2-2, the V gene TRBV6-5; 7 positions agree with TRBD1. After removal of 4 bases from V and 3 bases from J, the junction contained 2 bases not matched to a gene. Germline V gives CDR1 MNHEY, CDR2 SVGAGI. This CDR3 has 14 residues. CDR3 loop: CASSWGTDTGELFF. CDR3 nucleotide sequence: TGTGCCAGCAGTTGGGGGACAGACACCGGGGAGCTGTTTTTT.

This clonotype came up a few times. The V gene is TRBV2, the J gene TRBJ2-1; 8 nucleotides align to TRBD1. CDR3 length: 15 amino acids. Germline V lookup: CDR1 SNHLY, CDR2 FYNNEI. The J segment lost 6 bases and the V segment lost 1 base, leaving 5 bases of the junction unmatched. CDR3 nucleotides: TGTGCCAGCAGTGAAGGAGTAGGGACAGGCAATGAGCAGTTCTTC. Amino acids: CASSEGVGTGNEQFF.

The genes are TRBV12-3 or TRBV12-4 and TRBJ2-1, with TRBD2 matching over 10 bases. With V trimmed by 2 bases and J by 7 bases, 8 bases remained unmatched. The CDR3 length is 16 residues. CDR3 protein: CASSLSMTLAGNEQFF. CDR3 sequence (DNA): TGTGCCAGCAGTTTAAGTATGACACTAGCGGGAAATGAGCAGTTCTTC.

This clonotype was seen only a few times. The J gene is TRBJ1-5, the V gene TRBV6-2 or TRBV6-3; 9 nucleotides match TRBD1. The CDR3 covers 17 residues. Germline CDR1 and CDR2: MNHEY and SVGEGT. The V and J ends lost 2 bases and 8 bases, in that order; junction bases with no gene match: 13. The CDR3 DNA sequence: TGTGCCAGCAGTTACCCTCGGACAGGGGAGCACCCTAAGCCCCAGCATTTT. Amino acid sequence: CASSYPRTGEHPKPQHF.

CDR3 sequence: CSARNPTVYEQYF. DNA of the CDR3: TGCAGTGCTAGAAACCCGACAGTCTACGAGCAGTACTTC. The chain has TRBV20-1 and TRBJ2-7, with D tentatively TRBD1 (5 bases). Germline assignment: CDR1 DFQATT and CDR2 SNEGSKA (reference sequence). Deletions cut 2 bases from V and 3 bases from J, with 11 bases between. The CDR3 is made up of 13 amino acids.

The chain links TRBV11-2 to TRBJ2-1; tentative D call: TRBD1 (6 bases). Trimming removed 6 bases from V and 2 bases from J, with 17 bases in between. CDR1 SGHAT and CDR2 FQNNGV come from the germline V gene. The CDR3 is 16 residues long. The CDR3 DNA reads TGTGCCAGCAGACCATCCGGGACAAGTGCCTACAATGAGCAGTTCTTC. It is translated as CASRPSGTSAYNEQFF. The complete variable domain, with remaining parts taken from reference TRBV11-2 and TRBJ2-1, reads EAGVAQSPRYKIIEKRQSVAFWCNPISGHATLYWYQQILGQGPKLLIQFQNNGVVDDSQLPKDRFSAERLKGVDSTLKIQPAKLEDSAVYLCASRPSGTSAYNEQFFGPGTRLTVL.